The 32 T cell receptor beta chains below all came from one sample that was sequenced in a study of blood T cells in healthy people across ages. Combining a sample-barcoded 5' primer with a J-beta primer mix, a second PCR ran for 7 to 11 cycles. TCRdb re-analysed the 5' RACE reads in MiXCR, keeping a single row per CDR3 protein. Of some 860,000 distinct CDR3 sequences listed, around three fifths are singletons. Sequencing was carried out using blood. The receptors were gathered from a man aged 40-50 years in good health.

The chain combines TRBV6-2 or TRBV6-3 with TRBJ2-7; 12 nucleotides line up with TRBD2. The CDR3 sequence is 15 residues long. Losses at the gene ends were 7 bases for V and 2 bases for J; bases not matched to a gene: 6. In germline, CDR1 is MNHEY, CDR2 SVGEGT. The DNA for the CDR3 is TGTGCCAGCACCCAACTAGCGGGGGGCACCTACGAGCAGTACTTC. This translates into CASTQLAGGTYEQYF.

The V and J genes are TRBV6-5 and TRBJ2-6; 13 bases fit TRBD2. V gave up 5 bases and J gave up 4 bases; unmatched junction bases: 8. The CDR3 is made up of 18 amino acids. Looked up from germline, CDR1 is MNHEY and CDR2 is SVGAGI. The CDR3 spells CASSHEGTSGTGANVLTF. CDR3 DNA sequence: TGTGCCAGCAGTCACGAGGGGACTAGCGGGACCGGGGCCAACGTCCTGACTTTC.

The chain is built from TRBV27 and TRBJ2-2; D may be TRBD1 (5 bases). The CDR3 extends over 15 amino acids. Per germline, CDR1 MNHEY and CDR2 SMNVEV (reference sequence). The V and J ends lost 2 bases and 6 bases respectively, with 13 bases between them. The CDR3 DNA is TGTGCCAGCAGTTTAGGGGCCGCTAGGGCCGGGGAGCTGTTTTTT. Its protein product is CASSLGAARAGELFF.

This clonotype has only a few counts. V usage is TRBV14 and J usage is TRBJ1-2; weak D call: TRBD1 (6 bases). The CDR3 totals 15 residues. Trimming took off 0 bases at V and 4 bases at J, with 12 bases between the two ends. From germline, CDR1 is SGHDN and CDR2 FVKESK. CDR3 DNA sequence: TGTGCCAGCAGCCAAGATGGGGGCGGAATCTATGGCTACACCTTC. As protein: CASSQDGGGIYGYTF.

The rearrangement joins TRBV20-1 to TRBJ1-2, with 8 nucleotides matching TRBD1. The CDR3 length is 15 residues. Germline V gene lookup returns CDR1 DFQATT and CDR2 SNEGSKA (reference sequence). J lost 2 bases, V lost 4 bases, and 9 bases had no gene match. The CDR3 loop is CSANAGDRRNYGYTF. Here the CDR3 DNA reads TGCAGTGCTAACGCTGGGGACAGGAGAAACTATGGCTACACCTTC.

V is TRBV20-1 and J is TRBJ2-4; 10 nucleotides align to TRBD2. Gene TRBJ2-7 matches the end of the DNA better, so the J call may be wrong. Per the germline V gene, CDR1 is DFQATT and CDR2 is SNEGSKA (reference sequence). The CDR3 covers 13 residues. This chain's CDR3 is CSATTSGIYEQYF. The CDR3 DNA reads as TGCAGTGCCACCACTAGCGGGATCTACGAGCAGTACTTC.

This clonotype has only one observation. This chain uses TRBV7-8 with TRBJ1-4; D gene uncertain. Between the trimmed V and J ends, which lost 3 bases and 0 bases, there was a span of 20 bases. This CDR3 is 19 amino acids long. Germline CDR1 reads SGHVS; CDR2 reads FQNEAQ. The CDR3, as DNA: TGTGCCAGCAGCTTTTCTCAGATCCATCGGTTCGCAACTAATGAAAAACTGTTTTTT. Translating it yields CASSFSQIHRFATNEKLFF.

This clonotype was detected a few times. This sequence joins TRBV3-1 and TRBJ2-7; D gene uncertain. V gave up 1 base and J gave up 3 bases, with 10 bases separating them. CDR1 and CDR2 from the germline V gene are LGHDT and YNNKEL (reference sequence). This CDR3 comprises 14 residues. The CDR3 spells CASSQGLENYEQYF. The CDR3 nucleotides read TGTGCCAGCAGCCAAGGTCTGGAGAACTACGAGCAGTACTTC.

V usage is TRBV28 and J usage is TRBJ1-1; 9 bases match TRBD1. The length of the CDR3 is 14 residues. V shed 2 bases, J shed 7 bases, and the junction held 5 bases outside the gene matches. Germline values: CDR1 MDHEN, CDR2 SYDVKM. CDR3 sequence reads: CASSLAGTGNEAFF. CDR3 bases: TGTGCCAGCAGTTTAGCCGGGACAGGGAATGAAGCTTTCTTT.

The CDR3 is CSARVAASDLYNEQFF. The CDR3 DNA sequence: TGCAGTGCGAGGGTCGCGGCTAGCGACTTATACAATGAGCAGTTCTTC. The chain recombines TRBV20-1 with TRBJ2-1; TRBD2 might be the D (6 bases). V was shortened by 6 bases and J by 4 bases, with 22 bases between the two germline ends. CDR3 length: 16 residues. Germline CDR1 reads DFQATT; CDR2 reads SNEGSKA (reference sequence).

This chain joins TRBV7-9 and TRBJ2-1; 7 positions match TRBD2. After removal of 4 bases from V and 5 bases from J, the junction contained 8 bases not matched to a gene. This CDR3 comprises 15 residues. Germline loops: CDR1 SEHNR, CDR2 FQNEAQ (reference sequence). Here the CDR3 reads CASSSQRGLNNEQFF. CDR3 bases: TGTGCCAGCAGCTCCCAGCGGGGACTGAACAATGAGCAGTTCTTC.

This rearrangement joins TRBV6-1 to TRBJ2-2, with 7 bases identical to TRBD1. Losses at the gene ends were 5 bases for V and 4 bases for J; bases not matched to a gene: 19. This CDR3 has 19 amino acids. Germline values: CDR1 MNHNS, CDR2 SASEGT. CDR3 loop: CASSKIKTTGKIFTGELFF. CDR3 DNA sequence: TGTGCCAGCAGTAAGATCAAGACGACAGGGAAGATATTCACCGGGGAGCTGTTTTTT.

This chain connects TRBV20-1 to TRBJ1-2; TRBD1 matches at 7 bases. The germline CDR1 and CDR2 sequences are DFQATT and SNEGSKA (reference sequence). Trimming cost V 5 bases and J 4 bases; bases outside gene matches: 13. The CDR3 length is 15 residues. The CDR3 spells CSALVGGLSGYGYTF. CDR3 coding DNA: TGCAGTGCTCTCGTAGGGGGCTTAAGTGGCTATGGCTACACCTTC.

The CDR3 here is CASSPGSLDEQYF. DNA for the CDR3: TGTGCCAGCAGCCCCGGCAGCCTGGACGAGCAGTACTTC. The chain carries TRBV9 and TRBJ2-7; D is undetermined. Germline CDR1 and CDR2: SGDLS and YYNGEE. Trimming left V 4 bases short and J 5 bases short, with 13 bases between. CDR3 size: 13 residues.

This clonotype was detected once. The chain links TRBV10-3 to TRBJ2-2, with D unresolved. The CDR3 covers 11 residues. The germline V and J ends were trimmed by 8 bases and 3 bases, with 4 bases remaining between them. Germline CDR1 and CDR2: ENHRY and SYGVKD. Here the CDR3 reads CAIRHTGELFF. As DNA, the CDR3 is TGTGCCATCCGGCACACCGGGGAGCTGTTTTTT.

V is TRBV5-6 and J is TRBJ2-5, with TRBD2 as a possible D gene (6 bases). Trimming pared 4 bases from V and 1 base from J, leaving 26 bases between. Germline CDR1 reads SGHDT; CDR2 reads YYEEEE. The CDR3 is 19 residues long. The CDR3 DNA follows: TGTGCCAGCAGCCCGGTAGGCCTTGGTCGGGGGAGTGGCCAAGAGACCCAGTACTTC. Protein: CASSPVGLGRGSGQETQYF.

This sequence joins TRBV7-3 and TRBJ2-1, with TRBD2 identical over 8 bases. The CDR3 runs to 15 residues. CDR1 is SGHTA and CDR2 is FQGTGA in the germline V gene. V shed 2 bases, J shed 6 bases, and the junction held 6 bases outside the gene matches. CDR3 bases: TGTGCCAGCAGCTTAGAGCGGGGGAGATCCAATGAGCAGTTCTTC. It specifies CASSLERGRSNEQFF. The whole variable domain, remainder taken from reference TRBV7-3 and TRBJ2-1, is GAGVSQTPSNKVTEKGKYVELRCDPISGHTALYWYRQSLGQGPEFLIYFQGTGAADDSGLPNDRFFAVRPEGSVSTLKIQRTERGDSAVYLCASSLERGRSNEQFFGPGTRLTVL.

The chain couples TRBV2 to TRBJ2-7; 14 bases are shared with TRBD2. The CDR3 contains 17 residues. Trimming at V came to 8 bases and at J to 0 bases, leaving 9 bases not matched to a gene. CDR1 SNHLY and CDR2 FYNNEI come from the germline V gene. The CDR3 DNA follows: TGTGCCAGCGGAGGAATTGGGACTAGCGGGAGCTCCTACGAGCAGTACTTC. The encoded protein is CASGGIGTSGSSYEQYF.

This chain uses TRBV6-1 with TRBJ1-5, with D hard to call. The V end was cut by 5 bases, the J end by 1 base, with 12 bases between. The CDR3 has 15 amino acids. The V gene's germline CDR1 is MNHNS and CDR2 SASEGT. CDR3 residues: CASSSALGSNQPQHF. The DNA of the CDR3 is TGTGCCAGCAGTTCAGCCCTGGGGAGCAATCAGCCCCAGCATTTT.

The V and J genes are TRBV28 and TRBJ2-3; tentatively, D is TRBD2 (5 bases). The V end lost 8 bases, the J end lost 2 bases, and 20 bases lay between the germline ends. Germline CDR1 is MDHEN and CDR2 is SYDVKM. The CDR3 consists of 16 residues. CDR3 coding DNA: TGTGCCAGCGGGCGAATTGAGGGCCCTAACACAGATACGCAGTATTTT. Translation gives CASGRIEGPNTDTQYF.

This chain links TRBV7-2 with TRBJ2-7, with 7 bases identical to TRBD1. Trimming removed 5 bases from V and 3 bases from J; junction bases left unmatched: 4. CDR1 is SGHTA and CDR2 is FQGNSA in the germline V gene. The CDR3 length is 13 residues. This CDR3 reads CASSARTGYEQYF. In DNA form, the CDR3 reads TGTGCCAGCAGCGCCCGGACAGGCTACGAGCAGTACTTC.

This clonotype was observed a few times. This sequence joins TRBV12-3 or TRBV12-4 and TRBJ2-5; D is possibly TRBD1 or TRBD2 (5 bases each). Between the trimmed V and J ends, which lost 7 bases and 1 base, there was a span of 16 bases. This CDR3 region has 15 residues. CDR3 in amino acids: CASTTRRGAQETQYF. The CDR3 DNA reads as TGTGCCAGCACAACCCGGCGAGGGGCCCAAGAGACCCAGTACTTC.

To note about this clonotype: An end of the junction differs from the germline gene, which may be a read error. This chain links TRBV7-7 with TRBJ2-5, with D possibly being TRBD1 (6 bases). Germline V gene lookup returns CDR1 SSHAT and CDR2 FNYEAQ (reference sequence). The CDR3 has 15 amino acids. CDR3 coding DNA: TGTGCTAGCAGCTTAGTTGGGGGCCGACAAGAGACCCAGTACTTC. Its translation: CASSLVGGRQETQYF. Combining the CDR3 with reference TRBV7-7 and TRBJ2-5 gives the whole variable domain GAGVSQSPRYKVTKRGQDVTLRCDPISSHATLYWYQQALGQGPEFLTYFNYEAQPDKSGLPSDRFSAERPEGSISTLTIQRTEQRDSAMYRCASSLVGGRQETQYFGPGTRLLVL.

This rearrangement joins TRBV5-5 to TRBJ2-1; D could derive from TRBD1 or TRBD2 (5 bases each). CDR1 and CDR2 from the germline V gene are SGHKS and YYEKEE (reference sequence). V was trimmed by 4 bases and J by 15 bases, leaving 23 bases between them. This CDR3 is built from 14 residues. CDR3 bases: TGTGCCAGCAGCCCTGCCTTATTTAGGGACCACCCGTTCTTC. Its translation is CASSPALFRDHPFF.

This clonotype has only a few counts. The chain is built from TRBV15 and TRBJ2-1; TRBD2 matches at 7 bases. From germline, CDR1 is LNHNV and CDR2 YYDKDF (reference sequence). V shed 0 bases, J shed 6 bases, and the junction held 8 bases outside the gene matches. The CDR3 has 16 residues. CDR3 sequence reads: CATSRDFGLERNEQFF. The CDR3 DNA follows: TGTGCCACCAGCAGAGATTTCGGACTAGAACGCAATGAGCAGTTCTTC.

The chain employs TRBV7-2 and TRBJ2-2; D gene uncertain. The CDR3 is made up of 14 amino acids. The V and J ends lost 1 base and 2 bases respectively, with 5 bases between them. CDR1 is SGHTA and CDR2 is FQGNSA in the germline V gene. The CDR3 DNA sequence: TGTGCCAGCAGCTTAGACCAAAACACCGGGGAGCTGTTTTTT. Translating it yields CASSLDQNTGELFF.

In this sample, this clonotype turned up a few times. The V gene is TRBV27, the J gene TRBJ2-6; D may be TRBD2 (5 bases). CDR3 size: 17 residues. V lost 6 bases and J lost 2, with 17 bases in between. Looked up from germline, CDR1 is MNHEY and CDR2 is SMNVEV (reference sequence). The CDR3, as DNA: TGTGCCAGCAGGATATTAGGGAGAACTGCTGGGGCCAACGTCCTGACTTTC. It yields the protein CASRILGRTAGANVLTF.

V and J are TRBV11-3 and TRBJ1-1, with TRBD1 identical over 8 bases. After removal of 6 bases from V and 1 base from J, the junction contained 7 bases not matched to a gene. The CDR3 has 15 residues. Germline-derived CDR1 and CDR2 are SGHNT and YENEEA. The CDR3, as DNA: TGTGCCAGCAGTTTTATCGGACAGGGGAACACTGAAGCTTTCTTT. Translated, it gives CASSFIGQGNTEAFF.

This rearrangement joins TRBV6-5 to TRBJ2-7; 9 bases match TRBD1. CDR1 and CDR2 from the germline V gene are MNHEY and SVGAGI. J gave up 4 bases and V 5 bases, and 9 bases lay outside the gene matches. The CDR3 extends over 15 amino acids. The CDR3 sequence: CASSPRRGQGYEQYF. The CDR3 DNA is TGTGCCAGCAGTCCCCGACGGGGACAGGGATACGAGCAGTACTTC.

This clonotype was seen a handful of times. CDR3 bases: TGTGCCAGCAGCTTAGACAGGTTCTCCTACGAGCAGTACTTC. Protein: CASSLDRFSYEQYF. This chain connects TRBV7-9 to TRBJ2-7; the D gene is possibly TRBD1 (5 bases). CDR1 SEHNR and CDR2 FQNEAQ come from the germline V gene (reference sequence). V dropped 1 base and J dropped 0 bases, with 7 bases sitting between them. The CDR3 is 14 residues long.

The V call is TRBV5-1, the J call TRBJ2-3; maybe TRBD1 (6 bases). Germline values: CDR1 SGHRS, CDR2 YFSETQ. This CDR3 is 15 amino acids long. With 0 bases removed from V and 5 bases from J, the gap between germline ends came to 13 bases. CDR3: CASSLVGGKIDTQYF. CDR3 in DNA: TGCGCCAGCAGCTTGGTAGGGGGAAAAATAGATACGCAGTATTTT. The whole variable domain, remainder taken from reference TRBV5-1 and TRBJ2-3, is KAGVTQTPRYLIKTRGQQVTLSCSPISGHRSVSWYQQTPGQGLQFLFEYFSETQRNKGNFPGRFSGRQFSNSRSEMNVSTLELGDSALYLCASSLVGGKIDTQYFGPGTRLTVL.

The chain joins TRBV6-1 to TRBJ2-5; D is ambiguous. The J call is uncertain, as TRBJ2-7 better fits the DNA end. This CDR3 is 17 amino acids long. Per germline, CDR1 MNHNS and CDR2 SASEGT. CDR3 nucleotide sequence: TGTGCCAGCAGTCCCCCCGGATCTCTGGATTTCGTTTCCGAGCAGTACTTC. Protein: CASSPPGSLDFVSEQYF.